A selection of T cell receptor beta chains follows, all from one sample in a study of blood T cells in healthy people across ages. One entry per CDR3 protein, called by TCRdb with MiXCR from the 5' RACE reads. The top ten hold around 11% of the sample, which has roughly 1.6 million distinct CDR3 sequences, about 35% seen once. The specimen sequenced was blood. The source of these receptors is a woman in her 30s in good health. CDR3s include the opening cysteine and the closing phenylalanine or tryptophan. The D gene is left open where the match is weak. Rows give clone size only sometimes, using once, few, many, or a class for an expanded clone.

abundance	v_gene	j_gene	d_gene	CDR3aa	CDR3nt
.	TRBV9	TRBJ2-3	.	CASSVEGAGTDTQYF	TGTGCCAGCAGCGTAGAGGGAGCTGGGACAGATACGCAGTATTTT
.	TRBV18	TRBJ2-7	TRBD1	CASSPQLQGAYEQYF	TGTGCCAGCTCACCGCAACTACAGGGGGCCTACGAGCAGTACTTC
.	TRBV20-1	TRBJ2-7	.	CSATRTQGGPYEQYF	TGCAGTGCCACACGCACACAGGGTGGCCCCTACGAGCAGTACTTC
.	TRBV5-1	TRBJ2-1	TRBD1	CASSLTGGSNNEQFF	TGCGCCAGCAGCTTGACAGGGGGCTCAAACAATGAGCAGTTCTTC
.	TRBV2	TRBJ2-5	.	CASSRYEEETQYF	TGTGCCAGCAGTAGGTATGAGGAAGAGACCCAGTACTTC
.	TRBV7-2	TRBJ2-1	.	CASSQERSTYNEQFF	TGTGCCAGCAGCCAAGAGCGGAGTACTTACAATGAGCAGTTCTTC
.	TRBV27	TRBJ2-5	.	CASSFRLGGEQYF	TGTGCCAGCAGTTTCAGATTAGGGGGGGAGCAGTACTTC
.	TRBV7-2	TRBJ2-3	TRBD2	CASSPWTSGITDTQYF	TGTGCCAGCAGCCCCTGGACTAGCGGAATCACAGATACGCAGTATTTT
once	TRBV3-1	TRBJ2-5	.	CASSRNSGQETQYF	TGTGCCAGCAGCAGAAACAGCGGGCAAGAGACCCAGTACTTC
few	TRBV20-1	TRBJ2-5	TRBD2	CSAPPWGRASETQYF	TGCAGTGCTCCCCCGTGGGGGAGGGCCAGTGAGACCCAGTACTTC
many	TRBV6-6	TRBJ2-5	.	CASSYRVSGETQYF	TGTGCCAGCAGTTACCGGGTGTCGGGAGAGACCCAGTACTTC
.	TRBV10-3	TRBJ2-4	.	CAVSETGEQYF	TGTGCCGTCAGCGAGACGGGGGAGCAGTACTTC
.	TRBV20-1	TRBJ2-5	.	CSASRPGTSKETQYF	TGCAGTGCTAGTAGACCCGGGACATCCAAAGAGACCCAGTACTTC
few	TRBV28	TRBJ1-5	.	CASSPIGGNQPQHF	TGTGCCAGCAGTCCAATCGGGGGGAATCAGCCCCAGCATTTT
.	TRBV18	TRBJ2-5	.	CASSPKRTYMAEQYF	TGTGCCAGCTCACCCAAGAGGACTTACATGGCTGAGCAGTACTTC
few	TRBV18	TRBJ1-1	TRBD1	CASSPRMQGGIEAFF	TGTGCCAGCTCACCACGAATGCAGGGGGGGATTGAAGCTTTCTTT
few	TRBV20-1	TRBJ2-7	TRBD2	CSARVLASGSSYEQYF	TGCAGTGCTAGAGTGCTGGCTAGCGGGAGCTCCTACGAGCAGTACTTC
.	TRBV20-1	TRBJ1-1	.	CSARVSGGDTEAFF	TGCAGTGCTAGAGTGTCCGGGGGAGATACTGAAGCTTTCTTT
few	TRBV7-3	TRBJ2-1	TRBD2	CASSLNPGLAMTSSYNEQFF	TGTGCCAGCAGCTTAAATCCGGGACTAGCTATGACCAGCTCCTACAATGAGCAGTTCTTC
.	TRBV5-5	TRBJ1-5	.	CASSELFQTNNQPQHF	TGTGCCAGCAGCGAGCTTTTTCAGACTAACAATCAGCCCCAGCATTTT
few	TRBV20-1	TRBJ2-5	.	CSASRTAQETQYF	TGCAGTGCTTCGCGGACAGCCCAAGAGACCCAGTACTTC
.	TRBV10-3	TRBJ2-3	.	CAIRRTGNTDTQYF	TGTGCCATCCGACGGACTGGAAACACAGATACGCAGTATTTT
.	TRBV5-5	TRBJ2-5	.	CASSLRGSAQETQYF	TGTGCCAGCAGCTTGAGAGGGTCGGCCCAAGAGACCCAGTACTTC
.	TRBV5-6	TRBJ2-6	.	CASSLTLVRSGANVLTF	TGTGCCAGCAGCCTTACCCTGGTTCGCTCTGGGGCCAACGTCCTGACTTTC
.	TRBV24-1	TRBJ2-3	TRBD2	CATSEPGLADRTDTQYF	TGTGCCACCAGTGAACCCGGACTAGCGGATCGGACAGATACGCAGTATTTT
few	TRBV15	TRBJ2-2	TRBD1	CATRPGGSGYGGELFF	TGTGCCACCAGACCAGGGGGCAGCGGTTATGGCGGGGAGCTGTTTTTT
few	TRBV4-2	TRBJ2-5	TRBD2	CASNQGGAGGVQETQYF	TGTGCCAGCAACCAAGGAGGGGCGGGGGGAGTCCAAGAGACCCAGTACTTC
.	TRBV12-3/TRBV12-4	TRBJ2-3	.	CASSLFSGASTDTEYF	TGTGCCAGCAGTTTGTTCAGCGGTGCTAGCACAGATACGGAGTATTTT
few	TRBV4-1	TRBJ2-5	TRBD1	CASSQPVPGQGLQETQYF	TGCGCCAGCAGCCAACCAGTCCCGGGACAGGGACTCCAAGAGACCCAGTACTTC
.	TRBV28	TRBJ2-7	TRBD2	CASNRGTSGTYEQYF	TGTGCCAGCAATAGGGGGACTAGCGGGACCTACGAGCAGTACTTC
.	TRBV12-3/TRBV12-4	TRBJ1-1	TRBD1	CASRPNRGRYTEAFF	TGTGCCAGCAGACCAAACAGGGGGCGTTACACTGAAGCTTTCTTT
few	TRBV9	TRBJ2-7	TRBD1	CASSRWTGGGEQYF	TGTGCCAGCAGCCGATGGACAGGGGGCGGCGAGCAGTACTTC
.	TRBV5-1	TRBJ2-3	TRBD1	CASYRIQGADTQYF	TGCGCCAGTTATAGAATACAGGGGGCAGATACGCAGTATTTT
.	TRBV30	TRBJ2-2	TRBD1	CAWSTTGVSTGELFF	TGTGCCTGGAGCACGACAGGGGTTTCAACCGGGGAGCTGTTTTTT
few	TRBV4-1	TRBJ2-3	TRBD2	CASSPLSGGLSTDTQYF	TGCGCCAGCAGCCCTCTTAGCGGGGGACTTTCCACAGATACGCAGTATTTT
few	TRBV9	TRBJ2-5	TRBD2	CASSDRGLAVETQYF	TGTGCCAGCAGCGACCGGGGACTAGCGGTAGAGACCCAGTACTTC
few	TRBV20-1	TRBJ2-5	.	CSASWGAGETQYF	TGCAGTGCTAGTTGGGGGGCTGGAGAGACCCAGTACTTC
.	TRBV20-1	TRBJ1-1	.	CSARGVGWNTEAFF	TGCAGTGCTAGAGGGGTCGGATGGAACACTGAAGCTTTCTTT
few	TRBV10-3	TRBJ1-2	.	CAISESKVHYGHTF	TGTGCCATCAGTGAGTCGAAAGTTCACTATGGCCACACCTTC
few	TRBV10-2	TRBJ2-3	TRBD1	CASRDRGRLDTQYF	TGCGCCAGCAGAGACAGGGGGCGCCTAGATACGCAGTATTTT
.	TRBV18	TRBJ2-5	TRBD2	CASSPGLDRETQYF	TGTGCCAGCTCCCCGGGACTAGACCGAGAGACCCAGTACTTC
few	TRBV6-6	TRBJ1-5	TRBD1	CASNDRGGNQPQHF	TGTGCCAGCAATGACAGGGGAGGCAATCAGCCCCAGCATTTT
.	TRBV20-1	TRBJ2-7	TRBD2	CSAHFGTSGRAYEQYF	TGCAGTGCCCACTTCGGGACTAGCGGGAGAGCCTACGAGCAGTACTTC
many	TRBV5-1	TRBJ2-3	TRBD2	CASSDTSGGDTQYF	TGCGCCAGCAGCGATACTAGCGGGGGAGATACGCAGTATTTT
.	TRBV10-3	TRBJ2-7	.	CAISEPQGTEYRYEQYF	TGTGCCATCAGTGAGCCGCAGGGGACGGAGTACCGGTACGAGCAGTACTTC
few	TRBV3-1	TRBJ2-7	.	CASSPVRAGEQYF	TGTGCCAGCAGCCCCGTGAGGGCCGGCGAGCAGTACTTC
.	TRBV20-1	TRBJ1-2	.	CSASQRGGYTF	TGCAGTGCTAGCCAACGTGGGGGCTACACCTTC
many	TRBV29-1	TRBJ2-1	.	CSVAGQDEQFF	TGCAGCGTTGCGGGACAAGATGAGCAGTTCTTC
few	TRBV20-1	TRBJ2-1	.	CSATGPSAGNEQFF	TGCAGTGCTACTGGACCCTCGGCGGGCAATGAGCAGTTCTTC
few	TRBV30	TRBJ2-3	.	CAWRQGSGTDTQYF	TGTGCCTGGAGGCAAGGGTCTGGCACAGATACGCAGTATTTT
.	TRBV5-6	TRBJ1-1	.	CASSLSSEEAFF	TGTGCCAGCAGCTTATCTTCTGAGGAAGCTTTCTTT